Listed below are T cell receptor beta chains from one sample, sequenced in a study of blood T cell repertoires in COVID-19. TCRdb's table, derived via immunoSEQ multiplex PCR, lists solely in-frame clones and lacks some. The sample has about 83,000 clones, about 88% seen once. The source material was peripheral blood. These TCRs come from a human donor in a cohort sampled during active COVID-19. Both conserved end residues are part of each CDR3. D genes are given only for firm matches.

d_call | j_call | v_call | cdr3_length | cdr3_aa
- | TRBJ2-2 | TRBV6-1 | 14 | CASSEGQGAGELFF
TRBD1 | TRBJ1-2 | TRBV19 | 16 | CASSIPLGQGLVGYTF
TRBD1 | TRBJ1-1 | TRBV5-4 | 17 | CASSLLDRGREDTEAFF
TRBD2 | TRBJ2-5 | TRBV6-2/TRBV6-3 | 17 | CASSSRTSGSYQETQYF
- | TRBJ1-6 | TRBV6-1 | 15 | CASSETTFPLGPLHF
- | TRBJ2-7 | TRBV4-2 | 14 | CASSQESAVGEQYF
- | TRBJ1-5 | TRBV2 | 14 | CASSQRGGEQPQHF
TRBD1 | TRBJ1-6 | TRBV30 | 18 | CAWSVNFRTGGKYSPLHF
TRBD2 | TRBJ2-1 | TRBV28 | 18 | CASTFGTSGRVIGNEQFF
- | TRBJ1-2 | TRBV12-3/TRBV12-4 | 13 | CASSSGQKGGYTF
TRBD2 | TRBJ2-3 | TRBV19 | 15 | CASSTAGPGTDTQYF
- | TRBJ1-6 | TRBV12-5 | 13 | CASCRDNNSPLHF
TRBD1 | TRBJ2-7 | TRBV5-1 | 14 | CASSLGTASYEQYF
TRBD1 | TRBJ1-2 | TRBV6-4 | 17 | CASSDSFLRDRGPSGTF
TRBD2 | TRBJ2-7 | TRBV18 | 15 | CASSPPGGGYGEQYF
- | TRBJ2-7 | TRBV5-4 | 15 | CASSRSRGAYYEQYF
TRBD2 | TRBJ2-3 | TRBV20-1 | 15 | CSASFREGPTDTQYF
- | TRBJ2-7 | TRBV7-9 | 13 | CASSLSSSYEQYF
TRBD2 | TRBJ2-5 | TRBV29-1 | 14 | CSVLTSGVGGTQYF
- | TRBJ2-7 | TRBV10-3 | 17 | CAISESVSRTVLYEQYF
TRBD2 | TRBJ2-7 | TRBV6-5 | 14 | CASSWRENSYEQYF
- | TRBJ2-5 | TRBV7-2 | 14 | CASSLMAGQETQYF
TRBD2 | TRBJ2-1 | TRBV2 | 15 | CASSELAGGRGEQFF
- | TRBJ2-1 | TRBV12-5 | 11 | CASGQSYEQFF
TRBD1 | TRBJ2-2 | TRBV7-6 | 13 | CASKGANTGELFF
TRBD1 | TRBJ1-6 | TRBV7-8 | 15 | CASSLWGVRGPPLHF
TRBD1 | TRBJ1-1 | TRBV5-4 | 13 | CASSSPGQGSAFF
TRBD1 | TRBJ1-1 | TRBV19 | 14 | CASSIRTGGAEAFF
TRBD1 | TRBJ2-5 | TRBV9 | 15 | CASSPDRGPQETQYF
- | TRBJ1-1 | TRBV7-2 | 13 | CASSLDTYTEAFF
- | TRBJ2-5 | TRBV2 | 13 | CASIRERQETQYF
- | TRBJ2-3 | TRBV5-4 | 12 | CASSLDSHTQYF
TRBD1 | TRBJ1-2 | TRBV18 | 14 | CASSPGTALYGYTF
- | TRBJ2-1 | TRBV7-2 | 12 | CAGPGGRNEQFF
TRBD2 | TRBJ2-1 | TRBV7-2 | 16 | CASSPGAAGADNEQFF
TRBD1 | TRBJ1-3 | TRBV5-1 | 16 | CASSLAGQGLGNTIYF
- | TRBJ2-7 | TRBV6-2/TRBV6-3 | 14 | CASSRRSRDYEQYF
- | TRBJ1-3 | TRBV19 | 13 | CASCQGSGNTIYF
TRBD2 | TRBJ2-3 | TRBV7-6 | 18 | CASSLAASGRATGDTQYF
- | TRBJ1-2 | TRBV28 | 11 | CASISEFGYTF
- | TRBJ2-7 | TRBV27 | 16 | CASRPPVGQSSYEQYF
- | TRBJ2-3 | TRBV2 | 15 | CASSEDFTTTDTQYF
- | TRBJ1-5 | TRBV5-6 | 13 | CASSLGQNQPQHF
TRBD1 | TRBJ1-1 | TRBV9 | 14 | CASSSSAGQEGAFF
TRBD1 | TRBJ2-6 | TRBV5-5 | 17 | CASSQAQGISGANVLTF
TRBD1 | TRBJ2-1 | TRBV19 | 12 | CASRTGIDEQFF
TRBD2 | TRBJ2-3 | TRBV11-3 | 14 | CASSLAREGGTQYF
TRBD2 | TRBJ2-2 | TRBV6-4 | 18 | CASSDPGLADPNTGELFF
- | TRBJ1-5 | TRBV28 | 13 | CASSDRLDQPQHF
- | TRBJ2-3 | TRBV6-5 | 14 | CASQVGGVADTQYF